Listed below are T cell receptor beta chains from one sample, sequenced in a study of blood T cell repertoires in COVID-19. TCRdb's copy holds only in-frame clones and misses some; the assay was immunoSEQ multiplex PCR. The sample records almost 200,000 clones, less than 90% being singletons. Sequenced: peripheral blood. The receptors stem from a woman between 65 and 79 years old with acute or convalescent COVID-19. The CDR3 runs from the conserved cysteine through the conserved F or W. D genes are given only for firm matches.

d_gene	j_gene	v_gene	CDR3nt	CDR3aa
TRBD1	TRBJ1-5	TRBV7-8	TGTGCCAGCAGCTTAGGACAGGGGGCCTCTAGCAATCAGCCCCAGCATTTT	CASSLGQGASSNQPQHF
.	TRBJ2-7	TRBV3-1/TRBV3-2	TGTGCCAGCAGCCGGGACTTAAACTCCTACGAGCAGTACTTC	CASSRDLNSYEQYF
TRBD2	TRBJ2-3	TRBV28	TGTGCCAGCAGTCCTCCCGCGGGAGGCGGGACAGATACGCAGTATTTT	CASSPPAGGGTDTQYF
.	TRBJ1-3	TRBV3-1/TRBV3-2	TGTGCCAGCAGCCAGTTTAATCGGAACAGGTTGACCTCTGGAAACACCATATATTTT	CASSQFNRNRLTSGNTIYF
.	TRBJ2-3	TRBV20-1	TGCAGTGCTAGTAAGCCTGGGCCAGATACGCAGTATTTT	CSASKPGPDTQYF
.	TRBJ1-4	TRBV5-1	TGCGCCAGCAGCTTGAACAGTGCTAATGAAAAACTGTTTTTT	CASSLNSANEKLFF
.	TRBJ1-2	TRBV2	TGTGCCAGCAGTGAATCGAGGGAGATGCGCGGCTACACCTTC	CASSESREMRGYTF
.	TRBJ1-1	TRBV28	TGTGCCAGCAGTTTAGAGGTAACAGGCAGCGAAGCTTTCTTT	CASSLEVTGSEAFF
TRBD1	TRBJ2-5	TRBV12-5	TGTGCTAGTGGTCCCCCCCCCTCGGGACAGGGGGCTCGAGAGACCCAGTACTTC	CASGPPPSGQGARETQYF
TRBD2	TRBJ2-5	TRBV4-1	TGCGCCAGCAGCGAGCGACTAGCGGCAGGGTGGACCCAGTACTTC	CASSERLAAGWTQYF
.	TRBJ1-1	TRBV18	TGTGCCAGCTCACCAGGCGGGGGCGTGAGGGGGACTGAAGCTTTCTTT	CASSPGGGVRGTEAFF
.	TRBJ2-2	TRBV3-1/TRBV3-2	TGTGCCAGCAGCCAGAGGAGACCAAGGAGTACCGGGGAGCTGTTTTTT	CASSQRRPRSTGELFF
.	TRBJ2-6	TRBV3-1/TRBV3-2	TGTGCCAGCAGCCATCAGGGGTCTGGGGCCAACGTCCTGACTTTC	CASSHQGSGANVLTF
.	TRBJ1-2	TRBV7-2	TGTGCCAGCAGCTTTTCGACAGTTCAGATTAACTATGGCTACACCTTC	CASSFSTVQINYGYTF
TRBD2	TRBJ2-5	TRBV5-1	TGCGCCAGCAGCATACGGACTAGCGCCGACCAAGAGACCCAGTACTTC	CASSIRTSADQETQYF
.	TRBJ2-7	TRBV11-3	TGTGCCAGCAGCCTTTCTGGGGGGTACGAGCAGTACTTC	CASSLSGGYEQYF